This TCR beta chain was documented in a study of cytomegalovirus exposure and HLA in healthy donors. Whole-study findings and limits: Later analysis identified a missense DCLRE1C variant that was linked to TCR beta V- and J-gene trimming. Several top significant clusters appeared, in a later analysis, to be linked to common viral pathogens.

The PCR was carried out with 60 Vbeta primers and 13 Jbeta primers. Profiling relied on immunoSEQ multiplex PCR, and the TCRdb table lists in-frame clones only, not all of them. Of approximately 160,000 clones in the sample, around 82% are singletons; the top ten hold 13%. In germline, CDR1 is SNHLY, CDR2 FYNNEI. The CDR3 totals 14 residues. V was clipped by 5 bases and J by 4 bases, with 14 bases between them. A note on this clone: Its antigen is still unknown.

The chain carries TRBV2 and TRBJ2-5; D uncertain. Sample: PBMCs. This TCR was sampled from a woman in her forties or fifties in good health and CMV-seropositive. CDR3 coding DNA: TGTGCCAGCAGTAGCGTCCGAAACGGAGAGACCCAGTACTTC. Protein sequence: CASSSVRNGETQYF.